The subject of this entry is one TCR beta chain. The data stem from a study of glioma-infiltrating T cells after dendritic cell vaccination. The primer mix had 60 V beta and 13 J beta primers. TCRdb keeps only in-frame clones here, not all; method: immunoSEQ multiplex PCR. The sample has under 130,000 clones, 80% to 90% seen once. The germline V gene encodes CDR1 LNHDA and CDR2 SQIVND (reference sequence). The length of the CDR3 is 13 residues. V was pared by 5 bases and J by 0 bases, with 7 bases between. All glioblastoma patients lacked an isocitrate dehydrogenase mutation. Sequencing used blood, obtained before dendritic cell vaccination. This clonotype was sampled from a human donor with glioblastoma. The chain combines TRBV19 with TRBJ1-1, with D unresolved. The CDR3 here is CASSPRLNTEAFF. The CDR3, as DNA: TGTGCCAGTAGTCCCAGATTGAACACTGAAGCTTTCTTT.